The text below deals with one T cell receptor beta chain. Its antigen is unknown. Deletions cut 3 bases from V and 2 bases from J, with 14 bases between. CDR1 and CDR2 from the germline V gene are SEHNR and FQNEAQ (reference sequence). CDR3 length: 16 residues. Study-level points and caveats: In terms of TCR gene usage, tumor memory CD4+ T cells clustered together with blood and lymph node memory CD4+ cells, as well as with lymph node naive CD4+ cells. Larger-cohort validation covered only one TCR beta V-J rearrangement.

TCRdb independently ran MiXCR on the 5' RACE reads; one entry per CDR3 protein. Altogether about 53,000 distinct CDR3 sequences are present, roughly 22% being singletons, with the ten largest covering roughly 3%. V gene TRBV7-9 combines with J gene TRBJ2-1; D gene unclear. Specimen: tumor-infiltrating naive CD4+ T cells sorted from the breast tumor. As for subset: naive CD4+ T cells, CD4+CD45RA+CD25-. This clonotype was sampled from a female donor with breast cancer. CDR3 region: CASSFRTWATYNEQFF. The CDR3 DNA is TGTGCCAGCAGCTTTCGAACCTGGGCAACCTACAATGAGCAGTTCTTC.